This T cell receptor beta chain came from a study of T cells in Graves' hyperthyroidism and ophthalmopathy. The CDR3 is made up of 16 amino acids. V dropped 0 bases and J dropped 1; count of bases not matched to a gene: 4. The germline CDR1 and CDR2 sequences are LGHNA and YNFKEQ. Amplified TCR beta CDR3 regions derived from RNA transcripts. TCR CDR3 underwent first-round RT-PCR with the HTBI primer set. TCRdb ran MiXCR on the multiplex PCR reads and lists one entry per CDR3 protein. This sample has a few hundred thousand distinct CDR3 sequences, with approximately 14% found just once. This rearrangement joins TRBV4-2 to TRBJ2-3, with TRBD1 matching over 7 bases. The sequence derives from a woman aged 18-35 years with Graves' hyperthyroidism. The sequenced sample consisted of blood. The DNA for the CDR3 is TGTGCCAGCAGCCAAGAGACAGGGTTACGCACAGATACGCAGTATTTT. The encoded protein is CASSQETGLRTDTQYF.